What follows are 29 T cell receptor beta chains derived from one specimen sequenced in a study of identical twins. In TCRdb, the 5' RACE reads were re-called with MiXCR into one record per CDR3 protein. The data contain about 220,000 distinct CDR3 sequences, 7.5% of them singletons. These records were also assigned to another study, of yellow fever vaccine responses in identical twins.

The sample taken for sequencing was memory (CD45RO+) T cells sorted from blood. Every receptor here comes from a woman aged 18-35 years in good health.

In its sample, this clonotype was seen a few times. In nucleotides, the CDR3 is TGTGCCAGCAGCCCTCCGGGACAGGACACTGAAGCTTTCTTT. It specifies CASSPPGQDTEAFF. The chain carries TRBV28 and TRBJ1-1; 8 positions match TRBD1. Germline CDR1 is MDHEN and CDR2 is SYDVKM. CDR3 length: 14 residues. The J segment lost 3 bases and the V segment lost 6 bases, leaving 6 bases of the junction unmatched. Variable domain in full (rest from reference TRBV28 and TRBJ1-1): DVKVTQSSRYLVKRTGEKVFLECVQDMDHENMFWYRQDPGLGLRLIYFSYDVKMKEKGDIPEGYSVSREKKERFSLILESASTNQTSMYLCASSPPGQDTEAFFGQGTRLTVV.

This clonotype was counted ten times or more. The V gene is TRBV3-1, the J gene TRBJ2-5; 9 bases match TRBD2. CDR3 size: 17 residues. CDR1 is LGHDT and CDR2 is YNNKEL in the germline V gene (reference sequence). Unmatched junction bases numbered 13, after V lost 3 bases and J lost 5 bases. CDR3 coding DNA: TGTGCCAGCAGCCAGGGACTAGCCCACCGCTCTCGGGAGACCCAGTACTTC. Translated: CASSQGLAHRSRETQYF.

This clonotype was detected many times. The chain links TRBV6-5 to TRBJ2-7; 9 bases map to TRBD1. Germline loops: CDR1 MNHEY, CDR2 SVGAGI. Losses at the gene ends were 4 bases for V and 2 bases for J; bases not matched to a gene: 6. The CDR3 is made up of 15 amino acids. The CDR3 is CASSFRDREAYEQYF. The CDR3 coding sequence is TGTGCCAGCAGTTTCAGGGACAGGGAGGCCTACGAGCAGTACTTC.

V usage is TRBV5-6 and J usage is TRBJ2-7; TRBD1 aligns across 8 bases. The J segment lost 5 bases and the V segment lost 3 bases, leaving 16 bases of the junction unmatched. CDR3 length: 17 amino acids. CDR1 SGHDT and CDR2 YYEEEE come from the germline V gene. This CDR3 is CASSSLRTGRVLNEQYF. The CDR3 DNA reads as TGTGCCAGCAGCTCCCTTAGGACAGGGAGAGTACTAAACGAGCAGTACTTC.

This clonotype was detected ten times or more. V usage is TRBV5-6 and J usage is TRBJ2-1; the match to TRBD1 covers 12 bases. Unmatched junction bases numbered 4, after V lost 1 base and J lost 8 bases. Germline V CDR1 and CDR2: SGHDT, YYEEEE. This CDR3 comprises 15 residues. CDR3 nucleotides: TGTGCCAGCAGCTTGCTGGGACAGGGGGCCGATGAGCAGTTCTTC. The encoded protein is CASSLLGQGADEQFF.

This clonotype showed up just a few times. This chain joins TRBV6-1 and TRBJ1-2; a possible D gene is TRBD1 (5 bases). The CDR3 consists of 14 residues. Germline lookup yields CDR1 MNHNS and CDR2 SASEGT. The germline V and J ends were trimmed by 6 bases and 4 bases, with 15 bases remaining between them. The CDR3 is CASSPGYEGYGYTF. The DNA of the CDR3 is TGTGCCAGCAGCCCAGGGTACGAGGGCTATGGCTACACCTTC.

This clonotype has only a few counts. The V and J genes are TRBV10-2 and TRBJ1-1; the D is unclear. Germline lookup yields CDR1 WSHSY and CDR2 SAAADI. The length of the CDR3 is 13 residues. Deletions cut 3 bases from V and 6 bases from J, with 11 bases between. The CDR3 spells CASSESTVPEAFF. The CDR3 DNA is TGCGCCAGCAGTGAATCGACGGTCCCTGAAGCTTTCTTT.

Ten or more counts support this clonotype. This sequence joins TRBV5-1 and TRBJ1-2; D remains ambiguous. The CDR3 covers 14 residues. The germline V gene encodes CDR1 SGHRS and CDR2 YFSETQ. V was shortened by 4 bases and J by 9 bases, with 19 bases between the two germline ends. The DNA of the CDR3 is TGCGCCAGCAGCCCCGATTTAGACCCTAGGAGCTACACCTTC. The encoded protein is CASSPDLDPRSYTF.

The table lists this clonotype with a few counts. The V and J genes are TRBV19 and TRBJ2-5; 8 bases are shared with TRBD1. Trimming cost V 6 bases and J 5 bases; bases outside gene matches: 11. The CDR3 runs to 15 residues. Looked up from germline, CDR1 is LNHDA and CDR2 is SQIVND (reference sequence). As DNA, the CDR3 is TGTGCCAGTAGGCCGGGACAGGCCCGTGGGGAGACCCAGTACTTC. Translation gives CASRPGQARGETQYF.

This clonotype was observed a few times. The CDR3 loop reads CASRETNSGDTQYF. Here the CDR3 DNA reads TGCGCCAGCAGGGAAACTAATTCGGGTGATACGCAGTATTTT. The chain combines TRBV10-2 with TRBJ2-3; D gene ambiguous. CDR3 length: 14 residues. The germline V gene has CDR1 WSHSY and CDR2 SAAADI. V was clipped by 6 bases and J by 6 bases, with 16 bases between them.

This clonotype came up a few times. The V and J genes are TRBV11-2 and TRBJ2-7; 11 bases match TRBD1. V dropped 2 bases and J dropped 6; count of bases not matched to a gene: 9. The germline CDR1 and CDR2 sequences are SGHAT and FQNNGV. The CDR3 totals 16 residues. This CDR3 is CASSLLGTGGHGEQYF. In DNA form, the CDR3 reads TGTGCCAGCAGCTTATTAGGGACAGGGGGTCATGGCGAGCAGTACTTC. Looking up the rest from reference TRBV11-2 and TRBJ2-7 gives the full variable domain: EAGVAQSPRYKIIEKRQSVAFWCNPISGHATLYWYQQILGQGPKLLIQFQNNGVVDDSQLPKDRFSAERLKGVDSTLKIQPAKLEDSAVYLCASSLLGTGGHGEQYFGPGTRLTVT.

This clonotype appeared many times. The rearrangement uses TRBV4-3 and TRBJ2-1, with 11 bases aligning to TRBD2. The CDR3 consists of 16 residues. CDR1 is LGHNA, CDR2 YSLEER, per germline. Trimming removed 0 bases from V and 6 bases from J; junction bases left unmatched: 4. This CDR3 reads CASSQDSLAGGNEQFF. CDR3 in DNA: TGCGCCAGCAGCCAAGATAGTCTAGCGGGAGGCAATGAGCAGTTCTTC.

The chain uses TRBV11-1 and TRBJ2-2; TRBD1 might be the D (6 bases). The CDR3 covers 15 residues. Germline assignment: CDR1 SGHAT and CDR2 FQDESV (reference sequence). V was trimmed by 5 bases and J by 6 bases, leaving 16 bases between them. The CDR3 spells CASSPEQGFAGELFF. CDR3 DNA sequence: TGTGCCAGCAGCCCAGAACAGGGATTCGCCGGGGAGCTGTTTTTT.

The rearrangement joins TRBV20-1 to TRBJ2-1; D is ambiguous. CDR3 length: 11 amino acids. The germline V and J ends were trimmed by 0 bases and 15 bases, with 12 bases remaining between them. CDR1 DFQATT and CDR2 SNEGSKA come from the germline V gene (reference sequence). CDR3 in amino acids: CSARDMRFMFF. For the CDR3, the DNA is TGCAGTGCTAGAGATATGAGATTCATGTTCTTC.

This clonotype was observed many times. The CDR3, as DNA: TGCAGTGCTACTTCCTTTGGTCGGCGTGCGGCCGGGGAGCTGTTTTTT. Protein product: CSATSFGRRAAGELFF. The gene calls are TRBV20-1 and TRBJ2-2, with D uncertain. Germline lookup yields CDR1 DFQATT and CDR2 SNEGSKA (reference sequence). The CDR3 loop spans 16 amino acids. V was trimmed by 4 bases and J by 6 bases, leaving 21 bases between them.

This clonotype was detected ten times or more. The V call is TRBV14, the J call TRBJ2-1; maybe TRBD1 (6 bases). The CDR3 runs to 12 residues. The ends were cut back, 3 bases at V and 8 bases at J, with 8 bases in the middle. Germline V gives CDR1 SGHDN, CDR2 FVKESK. CDR3 amino acids: CASSQHRDEQFF. CDR3 bases: TGTGCCAGCAGCCAGCACAGGGATGAGCAGTTCTTC.

In its sample, this clonotype was seen a few times. J is TRBJ2-7 and V is TRBV7-3; 10 bases are shared with TRBD2. CDR1 and CDR2 (germline): SGHTA, FQGTGA. V lost 4 bases to trimming and J lost 5 bases; unmatched junction nucleotides: 8. There are 15 residues in the CDR3. CDR3: CASSSTGTSVNEQYF. In nucleotides, the CDR3 is TGTGCCAGCAGCTCGACCGGGACTAGCGTCAACGAGCAGTACTTC.

This clonotype was detected a few times. The V gene is TRBV3-1, the J gene TRBJ2-1, with D possibly matching TRBD2 (5 bases). The V end was cut by 3 bases, the J end by 0 bases, with 12 bases between. The CDR3 is 16 residues long. From germline, CDR1 is LGHDT and CDR2 YNNKEL (reference sequence). The CDR3 is CASSHLLGSSYNEQFF. CDR3 in DNA: TGTGCCAGCAGCCACCTGTTAGGGAGCTCCTACAATGAGCAGTTCTTC.

The table lists this clonotype with many counts. The CDR3 nucleotides read TGTGCCAGCAGCAACCGGGCGGAAGAGACCCAGTACTTC. This gives the protein CASSNRAEETQYF. The chain joins TRBV3-1 to TRBJ2-5; D is ambiguous. The V end lost 5 bases, the J end lost 3 bases, and 10 bases lay between the germline ends. CDR3 length: 13 amino acids. Germline CDR1 is LGHDT and CDR2 is YNNKEL (reference sequence).

This clonotype was detected a few times. V usage is TRBV7-9 and J usage is TRBJ2-7; the match to TRBD2 covers 11 bases. Germline CDR1 and CDR2: SEHNR and FQNEAQ (reference sequence). With 5 bases clipped from V and 2 bases from J, the junction kept 8 bases outside the gene matches. The CDR3 is 16 residues long. The CDR3 reads CASSELSGGETYEQYF. The CDR3 DNA follows: TGTGCCAGCAGCGAACTTAGCGGGGGGGAAACCTACGAGCAGTACTTC.

In this sample, this clonotype turned up many times. The chain recombines TRBV20-1 with TRBJ2-1; weak D call: TRBD2 (6 bases). The CDR3 is 15 amino acids. Between the trimmed V and J ends, which lost 0 bases and 4 bases, there was a span of 13 bases. Germline CDR1 and CDR2: DFQATT and SNEGSKA (reference sequence). The DNA of the CDR3 is TGCAGTGCTAGAGATCTTGGTAGCGGTTACAATGAGCAGTTCTTC. Protein product: CSARDLGSGYNEQFF.

V usage is TRBV5-6 and J usage is TRBJ2-3; D is uncertain. The J call is uncertain, as TRBJ1-5 better fits the DNA end. CDR1 is SGHDT, CDR2 YYEEEE, per germline. CDR3 size: 14 residues. The CDR3: CASSLGLLSRAQHF. In DNA, the CDR3 is TGTGCCAGCAGCTTGGGACTCCTATCAAGGGCGCAGCATTTT.

This clonotype was seen a few times. V and J are TRBV25-1 and TRBJ1-2; D is perhaps TRBD1 (5 bases). CDR1 and CDR2 (germline): MGHDK, SYGVNS. This CDR3 is 14 amino acids long. V was cut by 6 bases and J by 8 bases, with 19 bases left in between. CDR3 nucleotides: TGTGCCAGCAGCTACTTTGGGACTTCAGGAGGCTACACCTTC. Its protein is CASSYFGTSGGYTF.

The gene calls are TRBV6-5 and TRBJ2-6, with 7 bases matching TRBD1. This CDR3 comprises 17 residues. Germline loops: CDR1 MNHEY, CDR2 SVGAGI. Trimming cost V 0 bases and J 4 bases; bases outside gene matches: 6. This CDR3 reads CASSYSNRGQGANVLTF. The CDR3 DNA reads as TGTGCCAGCAGTTACTCGAATAGGGGGCAAGGGGCCAACGTCCTGACTTTC.

There are many counts of this clonotype. The V and J genes are TRBV7-9 and TRBJ1-3, with a tentative D call TRBD1 (5 bases). The length of the CDR3 is 15 residues. Germline values: CDR1 SEHNR, CDR2 FQNEAQ (reference sequence). Trimming stripped 5 bases from V and 0 bases from J, with 11 bases between. The CDR3 loop reads CASSPRGSSGNTIYF. CDR3 nucleotides: TGTGCCAGCAGCCCCCGGGGGAGCTCTGGAAACACCATATATTTT.

This clonotype occurred many times. The V gene is TRBV10-3, the J gene TRBJ2-1; D call uncertain. Germline assignment: CDR1 ENHRY and CDR2 SYGVKD. CDR3 length equals 13 residues. With 10 bases removed from V and 1 base from J, the gap between germline ends came to 11 bases. The CDR3 spells CATKGSSYNEQFF. The DNA of the CDR3 is TGTGCCACCAAGGGTAGTTCCTACAATGAGCAGTTCTTC.

The rearrangement joins TRBV10-3 to TRBJ2-3, with D possibly matching TRBD1 (6 bases). This CDR3 has 13 amino acids. V lost 8 bases to trimming and J lost 15 bases, with 24 bases between them. CDR1 is ENHRY and CDR2 is SYGVKD in the germline V gene. CDR3 region: CAIQLGVGTSYYF. In DNA, the CDR3 is TGTGCCATCCAGTTAGGGGTCGGGACAAGTTATTATTTT.

This clonotype has ten or more counts. The CDR3 DNA reads as TGTGCCAGCAGTTTACAGGGAGGGCAGTTCTTC. Its translation: CASSLQGGQFF. The chain uses TRBV12-3 or TRBV12-4 and TRBJ2-1, with D possibly being TRBD2 (6 bases). The CDR3 runs to 11 residues. The V gene lost 2 bases and the J gene lost 12 bases, with 8 bases spanning the gap.

This clonotype appeared many times. V usage is TRBV21-1 and J usage is TRBJ2-5; the table's TRBD2 call for D was not verified on the DNA. TRBV21-1 is a pseudogene segment. CDR3 size: 16 residues. The chain's CDR3 is CASSKGLAIIRETQYF. The CDR3 bases are TGTGCCAGCAGCAAGGGACTAGCGATAATAAGGGAGACCCAGTACTTC.